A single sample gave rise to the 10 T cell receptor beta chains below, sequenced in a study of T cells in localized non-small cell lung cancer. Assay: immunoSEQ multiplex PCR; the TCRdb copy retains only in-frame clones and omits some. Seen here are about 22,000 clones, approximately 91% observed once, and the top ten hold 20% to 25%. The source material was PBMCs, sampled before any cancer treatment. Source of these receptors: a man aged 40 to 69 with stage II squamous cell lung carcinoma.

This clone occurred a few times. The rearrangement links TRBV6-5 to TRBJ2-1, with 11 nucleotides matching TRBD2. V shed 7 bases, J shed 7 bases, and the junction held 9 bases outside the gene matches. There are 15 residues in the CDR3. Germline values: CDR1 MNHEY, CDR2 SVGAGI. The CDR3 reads CASIRLAGGRNEQFF. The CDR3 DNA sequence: TGTGCCAGCATACGCCTAGCGGGAGGAAGAAATGAGCAGTTCTTC.

The CDR3 spells CASRFQISYEQYF. DNA of the CDR3: TGTGCCAGCAGATTCCAGATCTCCTACGAGCAGTACTTC. The chain joins TRBV2 to TRBJ2-7; D is unresolved. CDR3 length equals 13 residues. Trimming pared 6 bases from V and 0 bases from J, leaving 9 bases between. CDR1 is SNHLY and CDR2 is FYNNEI in the germline V gene.

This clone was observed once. The CDR3 sequence is CASSLGGFNEKLFF. The CDR3 region has the DNA TGTGCCAGCAGCTTGGGGGGATTTAATGAAAAACTGTTTTTT. V gene TRBV5-6 combines with J gene TRBJ1-4, with D hard to call. The CDR3 has 14 amino acids. Trimming shortened V by 0 bases and J by 4 bases, and 7 bases separated the two germline ends. In germline, CDR1 is SGHDT, CDR2 YYEEEE.

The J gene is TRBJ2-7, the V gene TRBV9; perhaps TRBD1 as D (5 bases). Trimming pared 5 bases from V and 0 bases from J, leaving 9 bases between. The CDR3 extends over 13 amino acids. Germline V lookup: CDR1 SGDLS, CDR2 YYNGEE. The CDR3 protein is CASSAGYSYEQYF. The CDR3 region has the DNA TGTGCCAGCAGTGCAGGGTACTCCTACGAGCAGTACTTC.

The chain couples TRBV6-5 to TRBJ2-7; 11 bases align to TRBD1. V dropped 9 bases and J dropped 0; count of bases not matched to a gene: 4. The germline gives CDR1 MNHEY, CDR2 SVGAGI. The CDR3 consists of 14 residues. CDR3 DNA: TGTGCCAGTACCGGGACAGGGGGCTCCTACGAGCAGTACTTC. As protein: CASTGTGGSYEQYF.

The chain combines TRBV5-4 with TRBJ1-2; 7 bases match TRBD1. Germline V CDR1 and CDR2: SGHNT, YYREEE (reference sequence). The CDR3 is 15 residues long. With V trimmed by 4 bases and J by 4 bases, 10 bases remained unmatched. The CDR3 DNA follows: TGTGCCAGCAGCGGGGACAGCGCAACTTTCTATGGCTACACCTTC. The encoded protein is CASSGDSATFYGYTF.

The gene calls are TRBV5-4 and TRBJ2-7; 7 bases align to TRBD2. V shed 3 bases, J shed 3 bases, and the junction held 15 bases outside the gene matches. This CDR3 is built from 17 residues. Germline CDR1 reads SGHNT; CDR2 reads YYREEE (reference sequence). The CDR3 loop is CASSSGSGQGGNYEQYF. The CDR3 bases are TGTGCCAGCAGCTCCGGTTCGGGGCAGGGAGGGAACTACGAGCAGTACTTC. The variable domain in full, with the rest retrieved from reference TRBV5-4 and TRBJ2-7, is ETGVTQSPTHLIKTRGQQVTLRCSSQSGHNTVSWYQQALGQGPQFIFQYYREEENGRGNFPPRFSGLQFPNYSSELNVNALELDDSALYLCASSSGSGQGGNYEQYFGPGTRLTVT.

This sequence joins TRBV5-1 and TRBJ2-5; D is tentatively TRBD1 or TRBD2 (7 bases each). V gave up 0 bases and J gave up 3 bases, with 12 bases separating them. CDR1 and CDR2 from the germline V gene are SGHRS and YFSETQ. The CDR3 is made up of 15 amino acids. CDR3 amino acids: CASSLAQGGEETQYF. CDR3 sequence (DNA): TGCGCCAGCAGCTTGGCCCAGGGGGGGGAAGAGACCCAGTACTTC.

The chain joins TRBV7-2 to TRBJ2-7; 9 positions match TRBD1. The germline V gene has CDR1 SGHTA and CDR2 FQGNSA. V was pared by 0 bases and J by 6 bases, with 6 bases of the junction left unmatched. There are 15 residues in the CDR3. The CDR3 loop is CASSLAWTGVPEQYF. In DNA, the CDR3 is TGTGCCAGCAGCTTAGCATGGACAGGGGTCCCCGAGCAGTACTTC.

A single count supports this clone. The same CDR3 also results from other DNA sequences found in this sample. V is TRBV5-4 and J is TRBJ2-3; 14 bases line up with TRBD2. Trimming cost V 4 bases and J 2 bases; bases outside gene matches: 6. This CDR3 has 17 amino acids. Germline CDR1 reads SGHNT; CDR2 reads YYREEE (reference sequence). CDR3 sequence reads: CASSVRLAGGPTDTQYF. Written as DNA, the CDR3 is TGTGCCAGCAGCGTAAGACTAGCGGGAGGGCCCACAGATACGCAGTATTTT.